The present TCR beta chain was sequenced within a study of regulatory T cells. Amplification used 52 TRBV primers and 13 TRBJ primers. Assay: immunoSEQ multiplex PCR; the TCRdb copy retains only in-frame clones and omits some. The table lists about 5,800 clones, roughly four fifths of them singletons. The study's findings and limits: Control CD8+ cells showed a nonsignificant trend toward higher Shannon entropy than patient CD8+ cells. Regulatory T cells showed the strongest V-J pair restriction and V/J gene skewing among patient repertoires.

Patients aged 2 to 39 years had fewer naive T cells. Turning to this clone: What it binds is not known.

J was trimmed by 0 bases and V by 5 bases; bases with no gene match: 4. CDR3 size: 16 residues. Germline V gene data show CDR1 as MDHEN and CDR2 as SYDVKM. Sequenced: CD8+ T cells sorted from blood. V usage is TRBV28 and J usage is TRBJ2-7, with 13 positions matching TRBD2. The sequence came from a child under 18 with CD3G deficiency. CDR3 sequence: CASSPRTSGGSYEQYF. The CDR3, as DNA: TGTGCCAGCAGTCCACGGACTAGCGGGGGCTCCTACGAGCAGTACTTC.